This T cell receptor (beta chain) originates from a study of blood T cell repertoires in COVID-19. Turning to the study itself: The origin of the acute and convalescent COVID-19 samples was the United States, Italy and Spain. Sample material is recorded as cDNA or gDNA derived from T cells, B-cell-depleted T cells, or PBMCs.

As originally analysed: Reference gene primers were amplified, and this amplification served to estimate nucleated cell counts. Sequencing was performed with immunoSEQ multiplex PCR; in TCRdb, only in-frame clones are kept and a portion is missing. V and J calls and clone size follow that table, whereas D and trimming were derived from the DNA. Of 150,000 to 200,000 clones listed, roughly 85% are singletons. Material: peripheral blood. The clonotype comes from a human donor in a cohort sampled during active COVID-19.

CDR3 loop: CATLNALGTSNTDTQYF. CDR3 sequence (DNA): TGTGCCACCCTGAATGCGTTGGGGACATCAAACACAGATACGCAGTATTTT. The chain combines TRBV28 with TRBJ2-3; tentative D call: TRBD1 (6 bases). The CDR3 spans 17 residues. Germline V CDR1 and CDR2: MDHEN, SYDVKM. With 10 bases removed from V and 2 bases from J, the gap between germline ends came to 25 bases.